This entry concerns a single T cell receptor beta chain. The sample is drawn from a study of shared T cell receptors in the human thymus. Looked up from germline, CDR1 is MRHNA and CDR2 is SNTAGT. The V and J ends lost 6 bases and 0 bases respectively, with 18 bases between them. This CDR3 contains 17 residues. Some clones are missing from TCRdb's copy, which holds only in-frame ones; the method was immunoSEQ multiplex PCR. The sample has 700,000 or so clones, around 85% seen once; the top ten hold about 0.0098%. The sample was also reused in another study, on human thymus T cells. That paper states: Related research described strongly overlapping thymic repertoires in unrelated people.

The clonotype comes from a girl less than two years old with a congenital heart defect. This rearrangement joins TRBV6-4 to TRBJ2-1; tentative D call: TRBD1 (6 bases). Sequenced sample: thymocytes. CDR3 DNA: TGTGCCAGCAGACGGGACAACCGCTCGAGCTCCTACAATGAGCAGTTCTTC. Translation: CASRRDNRSSSYNEQFF.